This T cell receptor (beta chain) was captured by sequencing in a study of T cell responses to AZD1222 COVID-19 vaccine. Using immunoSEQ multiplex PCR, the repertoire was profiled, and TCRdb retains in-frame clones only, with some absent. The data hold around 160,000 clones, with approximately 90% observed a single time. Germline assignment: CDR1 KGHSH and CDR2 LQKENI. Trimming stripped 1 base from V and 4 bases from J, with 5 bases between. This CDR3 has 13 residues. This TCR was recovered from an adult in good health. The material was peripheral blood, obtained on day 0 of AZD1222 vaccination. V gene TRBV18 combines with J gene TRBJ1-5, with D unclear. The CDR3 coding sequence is TGTGCCAGCTCACCACAGGTAAATCAGCCCCAGCATTTT. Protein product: CASSPQVNQPQHF. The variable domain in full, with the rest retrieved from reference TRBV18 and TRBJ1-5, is NAGVMQNPRHLVRRRGQEARLRCSPMKGHSHVYWYRQLPEEGLKFMVYLQKENIIDESGMPKERFSAEFPKEGPSILRIQQVVRGDSAAYFCASSPQVNQPQHFGDGTRLSIL.